Presented here are 4 T cell receptor beta chains from one specimen sequenced in a study of shared clonotypes between healthy human individuals. Clones were sequenced by immunoSEQ multiplex PCR, and TCRdb holds only the in-frame ones, with some missing. Of about 2.2 million clones detected, more than 85% appear once; the ten largest clones hold roughly 1.7%. The naive CD8 subset, CD45RO-negative cells positively selected for CCR7, excluded terminally differentiated effector memory CD45RA+ cells. The sequencing sample was made of naive CD8+ T cells from PBMCs. These receptors originate from a man aged 18-30 years in good health. Some clones in this sample may be carry-over from other donors' samples.

The chain carries TRBV29-1 and TRBJ2-7, with 11 bases identical to TRBD1. Germline V gene sequence: CDR1 SQVTM, CDR2 ANQGSEA. The CDR3 contains 13 residues. Trimming removed 5 bases from V and 3 bases from J; junction bases left unmatched: 3. This CDR3 is CSVLGTGGYEQYF. The CDR3 bases are TGCAGCGTTTTAGGGACAGGGGGCTACGAGCAGTACTTC.

The chain couples TRBV28 to TRBJ2-1, with TRBD2 matching over 10 bases. Germline V gives CDR1 MDHEN, CDR2 SYDVKM. The CDR3 runs 15 residues. V was clipped by 2 bases and J by 7 bases; unmatched bases: 5. The CDR3 sequence is CASSLLAGVMNEQFF. In DNA form, the CDR3 reads TGTGCCAGCAGTTTACTAGCGGGAGTTATGAATGAGCAGTTCTTC.

The rearrangement joins TRBV19 to TRBJ2-1; 7 positions match TRBD1. CDR3 length equals 14 residues. The V gene's germline CDR1 is LNHDA and CDR2 SQIVND (reference sequence). The V segment lost 6 bases and the J segment 5 bases; nucleotides outside the gene matches: 7. The CDR3 protein is CASSFRQGDNEQFF. CDR3 DNA: TGTGCCAGTAGCTTCAGACAGGGAGACAATGAGCAGTTCTTC.

V is TRBV5-6 and J is TRBJ2-5; maybe TRBD1 (5 bases). The DNA end is more similar to TRBJ2-7, so the J call may be wrong. This CDR3 is built from 15 residues. Germline CDR1 is SGHDT and CDR2 is YYEEEE. This chain's CDR3 is CASSSLQGGTYEQYF. Here the CDR3 DNA reads TGTGCCAGCAGCTCACTTCAGGGTGGAACCTACGAGCAGTACTTC.